These T cell receptor beta chains were read from a single sample in a study of cytomegalovirus exposure and HLA in healthy donors. TCRdb's copy holds only in-frame clones and misses some; the assay was immunoSEQ multiplex PCR. The profile shows about 160,000 clones, around 79% of them singletons. Sample: PBMCs. Receptor source: a male donor in good health and CMV-seropositive. The CDR3 runs from the conserved cysteine through the conserved F or W. D genes are given only for firm matches. Clone size is given for some rows only: seen once, a few or many times, or a class if the clone is expanded.

few,TRBV7-9,TRBD1,TRBJ1-2,TGTGCCATCCCACGACAGGGTGCTAACTATGGCTACACCTTC,CAIPRQGANYGYTF
NA,TRBV9,NA,TRBJ1-2,TGTGCCAGCAGCCCCAACACGGGGGATAGGGGCTACACCTTC,CASSPNTGDRGYTF
NA,TRBV27,NA,TRBJ2-6,TGTGCCAGCAGTTTTCGCTCTGGGGCCAACGTCCTGACTTTC,CASSFRSGANVLTF
NA,TRBV21-1,NA,TRBJ2-5,TGTGCCAGCAGCAAATTCAGGAGGGAAGAGACCCAGTACTTC,CASSKFRREETQYF
NA,TRBV23-1,TRBD2,TRBJ2-5,TGCGCCAGCAGACTAGCGGGGTCGGAGACCCAGTACTTC,CASRLAGSETQYF
NA,TRBV7-8,NA,TRBJ2-5,TGTGCCAGCAGCTTAATTTCAGGGGCCCAAGAGACCCAGTACTTC,CASSLISGAQETQYF
few,TRBV2,NA,TRBJ2-1,TGTGCCAGCAGGGAGTACGGTTCCAATGAGCAGTTCTTC,CASREYGSNEQFF
NA,TRBV6-5,TRBD1,TRBJ1-2,TGTGCCAGCAGTCCGAAGACAGGGTATGGCTACACCTTC,CASSPKTGYGYTF
NA,TRBV19,TRBD1,TRBJ1-1,TGTGCCAGCAGGACAGGGGGCACTGAAGCTTTCTTT,CASRTGGTEAFF
NA,TRBV7-9,NA,TRBJ2-1,TGTGCCAGCAGCTTACTGCACAGGGATGGGACCTACAATGAGCAGTTCTTC,CASSLLHRDGTYNEQFF